This T cell receptor beta chain emerged from a study of blood T cell repertoires in COVID-19. Study in general: The study drew acute and convalescent COVID-19 samples from the United States, Italy and Spain. From T cells, B-cell-depleted T cells, or PBMCs came the material, which was cDNA or gDNA.

CDR3 length: 14 amino acids. CDR1 and CDR2 from the germline V gene are LNHDA and SQIVND (reference sequence). Trimming stripped 4 bases from V and 8 bases from J, with 14 bases between. How the authors handled the data: Counts of nucleated cells, estimated from reference gene primer amplification, were obtained. This table comes from immunoSEQ multiplex PCR, and its TCRdb copy is limited to in-frame clones, with some not included. V and J calls plus clone size are reproduced from that table; the DNA served to infer D and trimming. Among about 61,000 clones listed, approximately 84% were seen once. The clonotype originates from a man of 80 years or more in a cohort sampled during active COVID-19. Sequences were obtained from peripheral blood. The V gene is TRBV19, the J gene TRBJ1-4; D is uncertain. The DNA of the CDR3 is TGTGCCAGTAGTAAAAACGGAGGGTACGAAAAACTGTTTTTT. Translated: CASSKNGGYEKLFF.